The 30 T cell receptor beta chains in this list originate from one sample, sequenced in a study of blood T cells in healthy people across ages. The second PCR ran about 6 to 12 cycles with a sample-barcoded 5' primer and J-beta primers. TCRdb fed the 5' RACE reads into MiXCR, producing one record per CDR3 protein. Of around 1.7 million distinct CDR3 sequences in the sample, 28% were seen once. Sequencing used blood. The receptors derive from a woman aged 25-40 years in good health.

This sequence joins TRBV19 and TRBJ2-4; 9 positions match TRBD1. Trimming took 1 base from V and 12 from J; bases not matched to a gene: 10. Per the germline V gene, CDR1 is LNHDA and CDR2 is SQIVND (reference sequence). CDR3 length: 15 residues. CDR3 sequence reads: CASSIVGTGRWDQYF. CDR3 coding DNA: TGTGCCAGTAGTATAGTGGGGACAGGGAGGTGGGATCAGTACTTC. The variable domain in full, completed from reference TRBV19 and TRBJ2-4, reads DGGITQSPKYLFRKEGQNVTLSCEQNLNHDAMYWYRQDPGQGLRLIYYSQIVNDFQKGDIAEGYSVSREKKESFPLTVTSAQKNPTAFYLCASSIVGTGRWDQYFGAGTRLSVL.

The chain couples TRBV3-1 to TRBJ1-1, with TRBD1 matching 7 bases. The CDR3 loop spans 14 amino acids. The junction had 8 bases not matched to a gene; V was cut back by 6 bases and J by 4 bases. From germline, CDR1 is LGHDT and CDR2 YNNKEL (reference sequence). CDR3 residues: CASSSGQDFTEAFF. For the CDR3, the DNA is TGTGCCAGCAGTTCCGGACAGGACTTCACTGAAGCTTTCTTT.

This clonotype showed up just a few times. The chain is built from TRBV30 and TRBJ1-2, with D possibly matching TRBD1 (5 bases). CDR3 length: 16 amino acids. Germline lookup yields CDR1 GTSNPN and CDR2 SVGIG (reference sequence). Trimming removed 3 bases from V and 8 bases from J, with 25 bases in between. The CDR3 sequence is CAWSSPRTAPQGGYTF. DNA for the CDR3: TGTGCCTGGAGCTCACCCCGCACAGCACCCCAGGGAGGCTACACCTTC.

Only a few counts were recorded for this clonotype. V gene TRBV7-2 combines with J gene TRBJ2-3; 8 nucleotides align to TRBD1. The CDR3 runs to 16 residues. The V and J ends lost 4 bases and 3 bases, in that order; junction bases with no gene match: 9. Germline-derived CDR1 and CDR2 are SGHTA and FQGNSA. CDR3 sequence: CASSWPGGTGTDTQYF. CDR3 DNA: TGTGCCAGCAGCTGGCCAGGGGGCACAGGGACAGATACGCAGTATTTT.

The V gene is TRBV12-5, the J gene TRBJ1-1; TRBD1 is a possible D gene (5 bases). Germline CDR1 and CDR2: LGHNT and FRNRAP. V was trimmed by 8 bases and J by 6 bases, leaving 16 bases between them. This CDR3 has 13 residues. The CDR3 bases are TGTGCTAGTAGGGACGAGGGCTTGGCTGAAGCTTTCTTT. This encodes CASRDEGLAEAFF. Filled out from reference TRBV12-5 and TRBJ1-1, the complete variable domain reads DARVTQTPRHKVTEMGQEVTMRCQPILGHNTVFWYRQTMMQGLELLAYFRNRAPLDDSGMPKDRFSAEMPDATLATLKIQPSEPRDSAVYFCASRDEGLAEAFFGQGTRLTVV.

A remark on this clonotype: One end of the junction is discordant with germline, which a read error may explain. The rearrangement joins TRBV28 to TRBJ1-1, with a weak D call TRBD1 (5 bases). The CDR3 loop spans 12 amino acids. Germline V gene lookup returns CDR1 MDHEN and CDR2 SYDVKM. CDR3 sequence: CASKEGLGGACF. CDR3 DNA sequence: TGTGCCAGCAAAGAAGGATTGGGGGGAGCTTGCTTT.

This clonotype occurred many times. This chain uses TRBV9 with TRBJ1-2; D is perhaps TRBD1 (6 bases). Germline V lookup: CDR1 SGDLS, CDR2 YYNGEE. This CDR3 comprises 13 residues. V was pared by 0 bases and J by 6 bases, with 9 bases between. The DNA of the CDR3 is TGTGCCAGCAGCGTAGGGGCAGGGGATGGCTACACCTTC. As protein: CASSVGAGDGYTF.

This clonotype was seen ten or more times. V and J are TRBV20-1 and TRBJ2-1; TRBD1 or TRBD2 may be the D gene (5 bases each). The germline V gene has CDR1 DFQATT and CDR2 SNEGSKA (reference sequence). The CDR3 runs 12 residues. The CDR3 DNA is TGCACTCGCCCGGGGACCCACAATGAGCAGTTCTTC. Translated, it gives CTRPGTHNEQFF.

This clonotype has a count of ten or more. V gene TRBV7-9 combines with J gene TRBJ2-1; 12 bases align to TRBD2. CDR1 is SEHNR and CDR2 is FQNEAQ in the germline V gene (reference sequence). This CDR3 comprises 16 residues. After removal of 5 bases from V and 6 bases from J, the junction contained 8 bases not matched to a gene. Here the CDR3 reads CASSPRLAGDGNEQFF. CDR3 nucleotides: TGTGCCAGCAGCCCAAGACTAGCGGGAGACGGCAATGAGCAGTTCTTC.

The J gene is TRBJ2-7, the V gene TRBV9; D may match TRBD1 or TRBD2 (6 bases each). This CDR3 comprises 17 residues. Germline V gives CDR1 SGDLS, CDR2 YYNGEE. With 0 bases removed from V and 3 bases from J, the gap between germline ends came to 19 bases. The DNA for the CDR3 is TGTGCCAGCAGCGTAGCGGGGGATGGCAGGGGACGCTACGAGCAGTACTTC. Translated: CASSVAGDGRGRYEQYF.

This clonotype was seen repeatedly, ten times or more. V usage is TRBV5-6 and J usage is TRBJ2-3; the D call may be TRBD1 or TRBD2 (5 bases each). The CDR3 has 15 residues. The germline CDR1 and CDR2 sequences are SGHDT and YYEEEE. The V end lost 6 bases, the J end lost 0 bases, and 14 bases lay between the germline ends. The chain's CDR3 is CASTLWDRSTDTQYF. The CDR3 DNA follows: TGTGCCAGCACCTTATGGGACCGGAGCACAGATACGCAGTATTTT.

This clonotype was seen at least ten times. The genes are TRBV7-3 and TRBJ2-6, with TRBD1 as a possible D gene (6 bases). The length of the CDR3 is 16 residues. Trimming shortened V by 5 bases and J by 8 bases, and 19 bases separated the two germline ends. Germline V gene sequence: CDR1 SGHTA, CDR2 FQGTGA. The CDR3 is CASSPQAGVLTNVLTF. The CDR3 DNA reads as TGTGCCAGCAGCCCCCAGGCAGGGGTCTTGACCAACGTCCTGACTTTC.

J is TRBJ2-7 and V is TRBV5-1; 9 nucleotides agree with TRBD1. CDR3 size: 15 residues. V shed 5 bases and J 4 bases; nucleotides not matched to a gene: 10. CDR1 SGHRS and CDR2 YFSETQ come from the germline V gene. CDR3 in amino acids: CASSWDRAREYEQYF. The CDR3 nucleotides read TGCGCCAGCAGTTGGGACAGGGCAAGGGAATACGAGCAGTACTTC.

The chain is built from TRBV20-1 and TRBJ2-7, with 9 positions matching TRBD1. CDR1 is DFQATT, CDR2 SNEGSKA, per germline (reference sequence). V shed 5 bases, J shed 2 bases, and the junction held 7 bases outside the gene matches. There are 14 residues in the CDR3. CDR3 coding DNA: TGCAGTGCTTTTTTTGGACAGGGGACCTACGAGCAGTACTTC. Residues: CSAFFGQGTYEQYF.

Ten or more counts support this clonotype. The gene calls are TRBV6-1 and TRBJ2-1; D is uncertain. The CDR3 is 14 amino acids. The germline V gene encodes CDR1 MNHNS and CDR2 SASEGT. V lost 5 bases to trimming and J lost 1 base, with 9 bases between them. CDR3 nucleotide sequence: TGTGCCAGCAGTCCCCATTCGTCCTACAATGAGCAGTTCTTC. Amino acids: CASSPHSSYNEQFF.

This clonotype has only one observation. The chain links TRBV12-3 or TRBV12-4 to TRBJ2-5, with D unclear. This CDR3 has 15 amino acids. V shed 3 bases and J shed 2 bases, with 13 bases lying between them. The CDR3 loop is CASSFRTSKQETQYF. The DNA for the CDR3 is TGTGCCAGCAGTTTCAGGACCAGCAAACAAGAGACCCAGTACTTC.

The rearrangement uses TRBV24-1 and TRBJ2-5; no clear D gene. The assigned J gene may be wrong: the sequence end matches TRBJ2-7 better. The CDR3 contains 11 residues. Germline V gives CDR1 KGHDR, CDR2 SFDVKD. CDR3 sequence reads: CATSVGDEQYF. CDR3 DNA: TGTGCCACCAGTGTAGGAGACGAGCAGTACTTC.

Turning to this clonotype: This may arise from a read error, as a much more abundant clone is one base away. V usage is TRBV6-5 and J usage is TRBJ2-3; D remains ambiguous. The CDR3 consists of 13 residues. Trimming left V 4 bases short and J 6 bases short, with 11 bases between. Germline CDR1 reads MNHEY; CDR2 reads SVGAGI. As DNA, the CDR3 is TGTGCCAGCAGTTCATCCCGTCAGGATACGCAGTATTTT. Encoded protein: CASSSSRQDTQYF.

V is TRBV6-1 and J is TRBJ2-1; D is undetermined. Trimming removed 2 bases from V and 3 bases from J, with 8 bases in between. The CDR3 covers 14 residues. Germline assignment: CDR1 MNHNS and CDR2 SASEGT. The CDR3 loop reads CASSEITGYNEQFF. The CDR3 DNA reads TGTGCCAGCAGTGAAATAACTGGCTACAATGAGCAGTTCTTC.

The gene calls are TRBV9 and TRBJ2-3; 10 bases fit TRBD2. The V segment lost 6 bases and the J segment 2 bases; nucleotides outside the gene matches: 6. The length of the CDR3 is 15 residues. CDR1 is SGDLS, CDR2 YYNGEE, per germline. CDR3 residues: CASTQRGGDTDTQYF. CDR3 coding DNA: TGTGCCAGCACACAGCGGGGGGGCGACACAGATACGCAGTATTTT.

This clonotype was counted only a few times. The genes are TRBV11-2 and TRBJ2-5; no clear D gene. CDR1 is SGHAT, CDR2 FQNNGV, per germline. Between the trimmed V and J ends, which lost 3 bases and 3 bases, there was a span of 11 bases. CDR3 length: 14 amino acids. The CDR3 nucleotides are TGTGCCAGCAGCTTTTCCCTTCTCGAAGAGACCCAGTACTTC. Translating it yields CASSFSLLEETQYF.

This clonotype was seen once. This chain joins TRBV15 and TRBJ2-5, with TRBD1 identical over 8 bases. The CDR3 loop spans 15 amino acids. The V gene's germline CDR1 is LNHNV and CDR2 YYDKDF (reference sequence). Trimming cost V 0 bases and J 3 bases; bases outside gene matches: 3. The CDR3 spells CATSRDPDREETQYF. The CDR3 DNA sequence: TGTGCCACCAGCAGAGATCCGGACAGGGAAGAGACCCAGTACTTC.

In its sample, this clonotype was seen a few times. The chain is built from TRBV7-9 and TRBJ2-1; D is possibly TRBD2 (6 bases). This CDR3 spans 15 amino acids. The V end lost 7 bases, the J end lost 0 bases, and 13 bases lay between the germline ends. Germline CDR1 reads SEHNR; CDR2 reads FQNEAQ (reference sequence). DNA of the CDR3: TGTGCCAGCATCACGGGGGTTCGCTCCTACAATGAGCAGTTCTTC. Residues: CASITGVRSYNEQFF.

The CDR3 coding sequence is TGTGCCAGCAGCCCCTCTAGCGGGGGGCTCGGTGAGCAGTTCTTC. Translated: CASSPSSGGLGEQFF. This chain connects TRBV7-6 to TRBJ2-1, with 11 nucleotides matching TRBD2. The CDR3 length is 15 residues. Trimming cost V 5 bases and J 9 bases; bases outside gene matches: 9. From germline, CDR1 is SGHVS and CDR2 FNYEAQ. Full variable domain (missing parts from reference TRBV7-6 and TRBJ2-1): GAGVSQSPRYKVTKRGQDVALRCDPISGHVSLYWYRQALGQGPEFLTYFNYEAQQDKSGLPNDRFSAERPEGSISTLTIQRTEQRDSAMYRCASSPSSGGLGEQFFGPGTRLTVL.

The rearrangement uses TRBV12-3 or TRBV12-4 and TRBJ2-1; no clear D. The CDR3 spans 13 residues. The V gene lost 1 base and the J gene lost 10 bases, with 11 bases spanning the gap. DNA for the CDR3: TGTGCCAGCAGTTTAGGACCCGCTTACGAGCAGTTCTTC. This gives the protein CASSLGPAYEQFF.

The V and J genes are TRBV18 and TRBJ2-5, with D maybe TRBD2 (5 bases). Trimming removed 3 bases at V and 11 bases at J, with 19 bases between. There are 14 residues in the CDR3. CDR1 and CDR2 from the germline V gene are KGHSH and LQKENI. The CDR3 sequence: CASSPPGLRNGQYF. DNA for the CDR3: TGTGCCAGCTCACCCCCGGGATTGAGGAACGGGCAGTACTTC.

This clonotype was seen repeatedly, ten times or more. The chain recombines TRBV20-1 with TRBJ2-5, with 7 bases identical to TRBD1. Germline assignment: CDR1 DFQATT and CDR2 SNEGSKA (reference sequence). The CDR3 runs to 15 residues. With V trimmed by 4 bases and J by 5 bases, 13 bases remained unmatched. The DNA for the CDR3 is TGCAGTGCTAAACTCCTGACAGGGATGTTGGAGACCCAGTACTTC. Amino acids: CSAKLLTGMLETQYF.

The chain employs TRBV20-1 and TRBJ1-2; 8 nucleotides match TRBD1. Germline-derived CDR1 and CDR2 are DFQATT and SNEGSKA (reference sequence). The ends lost 6 bases at V and 4 bases at J; junction bases unmatched: 7. The CDR3 has 13 amino acids. In DNA, the CDR3 is TGCAGTGCCGAGGACAGGGCGGGCTATGGCTACACCTTC. Translating gives CSAEDRAGYGYTF.

This clonotype came up once. The conserved phenylalanine or tryptophan normally closing the CDR3 is absent here, so this likely arose from a read error. V gene TRBV29-1 combines with J gene TRBJ2-5; TRBD2 matches 7 bases. CDR1 SQVTM and CDR2 ANQGSEA come from the germline V gene. The CDR3 length is 13 residues. With V trimmed by 6 bases and J by 4 bases, 8 bases remained unmatched. CDR3 sequence (DNA): TGCAGCGTCCCCTGGAGGGAGGGAGAGACCCAGTACGTC. Amino acid sequence: CSVPWREGETQYV.

At least ten counts were recorded for this clonotype. The chain couples TRBV12-3 or TRBV12-4 to TRBJ2-7; D perhaps matches TRBD2 (5 bases). V lost 6 bases and J 7 bases, leaving 16 bases between the germline ends. The length of the CDR3 is 13 residues. The CDR3 bases are TGTGCCAGCAGCGCAGGACGCGGGCAAGAGCAGTACTTC. Its protein is CASSAGRGQEQYF.